The rows below give T cell receptor beta chains drawn from one sample of a study of cytomegalovirus exposure and HLA in healthy donors. Repertoires were generated with immunoSEQ multiplex PCR, while TCRdb's copy carries only in-frame clones and drops some. The data hold 150,000 to 170,000 clones, with about 88% observed a single time. Sequenced: PBMCs. These receptors all stem from a man between 18 and 29 years old in good health and CMV-seropositive. Both conserved end residues are trimmed from each CDR3. Each record gives: V gene, J gene, D gene, CDR3 protein. The D gene is left open where the match is weak.

V: TRBV27; J: TRBJ1-6; D: .; CDR3: ASSPDTAYNSPLH
V: TRBV4-2; J: TRBJ2-7; D: TRBD2; CDR3: ASSQGGLAAYEQY
V: TRBV10-3; J: TRBJ2-3; D: TRBD2; CDR3: AISESGGSTDTQY
V: TRBV29-1; J: TRBJ2-1; D: TRBD2; CDR3: SALAGRSYNEQF
V: TRBV5-1; J: TRBJ2-2; D: .; CDR3: ASSLVRENTGELF
V: TRBV11-2; J: TRBJ2-7; D: TRBD1; CDR3: ASSLVGQGGHEQY
V: TRBV10-3; J: TRBJ2-7; D: .; CDR3: ATRSADFYEQY
V: TRBV6-6; J: TRBJ2-5; D: .; CDR3: ASRRLGVGETQY
V: TRBV5-6; J: TRBJ2-2; D: TRBD2; CDR3: ASSWGLAGGPQELF
V: TRBV30; J: TRBJ2-7; D: TRBD2; CDR3: AWSTSGRNEQY
V: TRBV7-8; J: TRBJ1-5; D: .; CDR3: ASSLALRGGQPQH
V: TRBV29-1; J: TRBJ2-5; D: .; CDR3: SGRGGAGVETQY
V: TRBV15; J: TRBJ2-2; D: TRBD2; CDR3: ATTKRTAGGYTGELF
V: TRBV10-2; J: TRBJ2-3; D: .; CDR3: ASSVGRDFFTDTQY
V: TRBV10-3; J: TRBJ1-2; D: TRBD1; CDR3: AISEGVTGGPLGYGYT
V: TRBV6-5; J: TRBJ1-2; D: .; CDR3: ASSYEGDYGYT
V: TRBV10-3; J: TRBJ2-1; D: TRBD1; CDR3: AISEGTVSSYNEQF
V: TRBV15; J: TRBJ2-7; D: TRBD1; CDR3: ATSSPGQGAYEQY
V: TRBV18; J: TRBJ2-1; D: .; CDR3: ASSPATHNSYNEQF
V: TRBV7-3; J: TRBJ2-1; D: TRBD2; CDR3: ASSFGLAGADEQF
V: TRBV7-2; J: TRBJ2-3; D: TRBD2; CDR3: ASSLAGGPTDTQY
V: TRBV7-2; J: TRBJ2-2; D: TRBD2; CDR3: ASSLVGGLGNTGELF
V: TRBV7-2; J: TRBJ1-5; D: TRBD1; CDR3: ASSSRQGQPQH
V: TRBV9; J: TRBJ1-6; D: TRBD1; CDR3: ASSNRGSPLH
V: TRBV30; J: TRBJ1-5; D: TRBD1; CDR3: AWTEGAPGEPQH
V: TRBV7-3; J: TRBJ2-2; D: .; CDR3: ASSWDKTGELF
V: TRBV6-5; J: TRBJ2-1; D: .; CDR3: ASRRDAGYNEQF
V: TRBV6-5; J: TRBJ2-1; D: .; CDR3: ASRTDRGSYNEQF
V: TRBV6-5; J: TRBJ1-2; D: .; CDR3: ASSYSGQSTFYGYT
V: TRBV27; J: TRBJ2-5; D: .; CDR3: ASSPSGGRVGETQY
V: TRBV7-9; J: TRBJ1-2; D: .; CDR3: ASSLAGSGYT
V: TRBV30; J: TRBJ1-1; D: .; CDR3: AWTTGQTMNTEAF
V: TRBV7-3; J: TRBJ2-3; D: TRBD2; CDR3: ASSISGGSTDTQY
V: TRBV11-3; J: TRBJ2-1; D: TRBD2; CDR3: ASSPQGLAGGDEQF
V: TRBV30; J: TRBJ1-2; D: .; CDR3: AWSVARGGKRGYT
V: TRBV6-5; J: TRBJ1-1; D: .; CDR3: ASRAGTMNTEAF
V: TRBV15; J: TRBJ1-5; D: .; CDR3: ATSRVEGKGNQPQH
V: TRBV10-3; J: TRBJ2-7; D: TRBD2; CDR3: AITTGTSGSYEQY
V: TRBV4-2; J: TRBJ2-1; D: TRBD2; CDR3: ASSQDVAGGLYNEQF
V: TRBV7-2; J: TRBJ2-7; D: TRBD1; CDR3: ASSPRTGGEYEQY
V: TRBV5-1; J: TRBJ2-7; D: TRBD1; CDR3: ASSLGDRGDEQY
V: TRBV12-2; J: TRBJ2-7; D: .; CDR3: ASELKRGSSYEQY
V: TRBV7-2; J: TRBJ1-5; D: .; CDR3: ASSPVGAYSNQPQH
V: TRBV4-1; J: TRBJ1-4; D: .; CDR3: ASSQALGQGLSEKLF
V: TRBV18; J: TRBJ1-5; D: .; CDR3: ASSQGRESNQPQH
V: TRBV7-8; J: TRBJ2-7; D: .; CDR3: ASSTGPGLGTYEQY
V: TRBV4-2; J: TRBJ2-1; D: TRBD2; CDR3: ASSQDTRSVAGVAEQF
V: TRBV19; J: TRBJ2-3; D: TRBD2; CDR3: ASSIVFGAGEDTQY
V: TRBV7-2; J: TRBJ2-7; D: .; CDR3: ASSLAHSSYEQY
V: TRBV10-3; J: TRBJ1-2; D: .; CDR3: AIGEVNYGYT
V: TRBV9; J: TRBJ1-2; D: .; CDR3: ASSPNRKQGYT
V: TRBV27; J: TRBJ1-1; D: .; CDR3: ASSFRGVGNTEAF
V: TRBV6-5; J: TRBJ1-2; D: .; CDR3: ASSSQGGSSNGYT
V: TRBV7-9; J: TRBJ2-7; D: TRBD2; CDR3: ASSPGLRGTKVGYEQY
V: TRBV7-9; J: TRBJ2-2; D: .; CDR3: ASSLMAGLRTGELF
V: TRBV4-1; J: TRBJ2-3; D: .; CDR3: ASSQEFLDKDQDTQY
V: TRBV10-3; J: TRBJ1-1; D: .; CDR3: AISRRGEGTEAF
V: TRBV9; J: TRBJ2-1; D: .; CDR3: ASSVSPTSNEQF
V: TRBV7-8; J: TRBJ1-5; D: .; CDR3: ASSLGQGASNQPQH
V: TRBV7-7; J: TRBJ2-1; D: TRBD2; CDR3: ASSLGPTGGYNEQF